This T cell receptor beta chain came from a study of cytomegalovirus exposure and HLA in healthy donors. Researchers ran the PCR with 60 Vbeta and 13 Jbeta primers. The assay was immunoSEQ multiplex PCR, and TCRdb's table has in-frame clones only and misses some. Among 150,000 to 200,000 clones listed, approximately 71% were seen once. The trim removed 8 bases at V and 1 base at J, leaving 9 bases unmatched. Germline V gene data show CDR1 as MNHNY and CDR2 as SVGAGI (reference sequence). The CDR3 sequence is 15 residues long. V gene TRBV6-6 combines with J gene TRBJ1-1; TRBD1 matches at 8 bases. The sequenced sample consisted of PBMCs. The sequence came from a woman aged 18-30 years in good health and CMV-seropositive. In nucleotides, the CDR3 is TGTGCCAGCTCCCGGACGGGGACAGGGAACACTGAAGCTTTCTTT. Amino acid sequence: CASSRTGTGNTEAFF.